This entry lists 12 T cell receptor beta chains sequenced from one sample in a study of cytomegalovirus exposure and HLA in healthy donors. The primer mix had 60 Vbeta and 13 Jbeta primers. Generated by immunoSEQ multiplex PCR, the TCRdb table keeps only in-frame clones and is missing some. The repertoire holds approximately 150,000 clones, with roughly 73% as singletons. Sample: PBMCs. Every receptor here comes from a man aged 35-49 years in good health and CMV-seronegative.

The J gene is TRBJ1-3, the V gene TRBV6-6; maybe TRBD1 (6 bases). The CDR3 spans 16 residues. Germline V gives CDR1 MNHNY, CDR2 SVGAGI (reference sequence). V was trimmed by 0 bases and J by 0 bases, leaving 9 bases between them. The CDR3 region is CASSYSAGDSGNTIYF. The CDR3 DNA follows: TGTGCCAGCAGTTACTCTGCAGGGGACTCTGGAAACACCATATATTTT.

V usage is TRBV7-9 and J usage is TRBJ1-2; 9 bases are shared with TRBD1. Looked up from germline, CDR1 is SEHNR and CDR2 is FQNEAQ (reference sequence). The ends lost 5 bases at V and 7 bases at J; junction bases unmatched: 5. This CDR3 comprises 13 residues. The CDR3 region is CASSGTGPGGYTF. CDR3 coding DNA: TGTGCCAGCAGCGGGACAGGGCCGGGTGGCTACACCTTC. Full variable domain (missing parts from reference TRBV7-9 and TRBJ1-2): DTGVSQNPRHKITKRGQNVTFRCDPISEHNRLYWYRQTLGQGPEFLTYFQNEAQLEKSRLLSDRFSAERPKGSFSTLEIQRTEQGDSAMYLCASSGTGPGGYTFGSGTRLTVV.

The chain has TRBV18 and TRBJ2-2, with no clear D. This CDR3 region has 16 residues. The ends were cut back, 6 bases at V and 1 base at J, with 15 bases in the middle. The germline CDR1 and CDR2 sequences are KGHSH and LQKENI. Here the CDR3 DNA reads TGTGCCAGCTCCCCCCCCTGGCCTGGGAACACCGGGGAGCTGTTTTTT. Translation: CASSPPWPGNTGELFF.

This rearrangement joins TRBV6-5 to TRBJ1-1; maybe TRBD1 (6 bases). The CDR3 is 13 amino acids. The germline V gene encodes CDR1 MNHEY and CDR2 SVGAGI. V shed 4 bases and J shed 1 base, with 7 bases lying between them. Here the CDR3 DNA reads TGTGCCAGCAGTTGGACAGCGAACACTGAAGCTTTCTTT. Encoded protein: CASSWTANTEAFF.

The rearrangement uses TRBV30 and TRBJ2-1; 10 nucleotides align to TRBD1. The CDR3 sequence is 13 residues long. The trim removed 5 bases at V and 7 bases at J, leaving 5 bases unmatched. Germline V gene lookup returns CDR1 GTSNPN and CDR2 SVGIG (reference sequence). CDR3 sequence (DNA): TGTGCCTGGGGGACAGGGGATGGGAATGAGCAGTTCTTC. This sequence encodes CAWGTGDGNEQFF.

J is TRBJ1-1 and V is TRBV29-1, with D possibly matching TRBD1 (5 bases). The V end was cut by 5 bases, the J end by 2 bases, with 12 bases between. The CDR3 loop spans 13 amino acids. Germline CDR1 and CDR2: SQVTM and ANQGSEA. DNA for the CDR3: TGCAGCGTTCTTAGGGGTTCTAACACTGAAGCTTTCTTT. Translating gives CSVLRGSNTEAFF. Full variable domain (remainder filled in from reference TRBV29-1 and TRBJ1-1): SAVISQKPSRDICQRGTSLTIQCQVDSQVTMMFWYRQQPGQSLTLIATANQGSEATYESGFVIDKFPISRPNLTFSTLTVSNMSPEDSSIYLCSVLRGSNTEAFFGQGTRLTVV.

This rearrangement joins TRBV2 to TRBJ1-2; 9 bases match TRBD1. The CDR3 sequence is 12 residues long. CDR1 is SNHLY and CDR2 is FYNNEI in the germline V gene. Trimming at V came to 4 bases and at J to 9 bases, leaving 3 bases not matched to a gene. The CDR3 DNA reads TGTGCCAGCAGTGGACAGGGGGACAGCTACACCTTC. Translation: CASSGQGDSYTF.

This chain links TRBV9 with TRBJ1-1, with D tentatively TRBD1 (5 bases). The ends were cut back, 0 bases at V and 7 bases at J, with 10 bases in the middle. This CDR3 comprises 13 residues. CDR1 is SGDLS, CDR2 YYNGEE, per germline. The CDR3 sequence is CASSVVTGGEAFF. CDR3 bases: TGTGCCAGCAGCGTAGTCACAGGTGGTGAAGCTTTCTTT.

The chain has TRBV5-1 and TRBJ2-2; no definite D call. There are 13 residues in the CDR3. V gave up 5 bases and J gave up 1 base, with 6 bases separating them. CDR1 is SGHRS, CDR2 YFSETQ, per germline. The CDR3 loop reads CASSTMNTGELFF. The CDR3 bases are TGCGCCAGCAGTACAATGAACACCGGGGAGCTGTTTTTT.

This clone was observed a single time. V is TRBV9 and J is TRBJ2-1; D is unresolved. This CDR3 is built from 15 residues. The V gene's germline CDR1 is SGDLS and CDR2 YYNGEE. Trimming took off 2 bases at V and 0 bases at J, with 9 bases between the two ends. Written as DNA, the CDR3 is TGTGCCAGCAGCGTCAGAGGCAGCTCCTACAATGAGCAGTTCTTC. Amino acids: CASSVRGSSYNEQFF.

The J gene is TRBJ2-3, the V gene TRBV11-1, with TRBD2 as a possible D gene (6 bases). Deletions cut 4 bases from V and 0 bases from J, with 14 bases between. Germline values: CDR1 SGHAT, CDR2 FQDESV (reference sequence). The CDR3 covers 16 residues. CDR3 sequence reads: CASSSGLLTSTDTQYF. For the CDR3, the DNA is TGTGCCAGCAGCTCGGGACTGCTAACTAGCACAGATACGCAGTATTTT.

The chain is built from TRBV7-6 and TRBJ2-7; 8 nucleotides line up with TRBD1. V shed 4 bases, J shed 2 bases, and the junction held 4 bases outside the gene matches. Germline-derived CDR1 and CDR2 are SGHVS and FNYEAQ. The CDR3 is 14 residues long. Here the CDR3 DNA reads TGTGCCAGCAGCTACGGACAGGGAACCTACGAGCAGTACTTC. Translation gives CASSYGQGTYEQYF.